Listed below are T cell receptor beta chains from one sample, sequenced in a study of T cell responses to AZD1222 COVID-19 vaccine. The table came from immunoSEQ multiplex PCR; TCRdb's copy has only in-frame clones and leaves some out. Here the sample spans about 110,000 clones, around 90% being singletons. The sequenced sample was peripheral blood, obtained on day 0 of AZD1222 vaccination. These receptors all come from an adult in good health. Each CDR3 is given with its conserved first and last residue. The D gene is left open where the match is weak. Where a row states a size, it is once, few, many or the class of an expanded clone; other rows omit it.

clone_size	d_call	v_call	j_call	cdr3_aa	cdr3_nt
once	NA	TRBV15	TRBJ1-2	CATAGANYGYTF	TGTGCCACCGCCGGGGCGAACTATGGCTACACCTTC
NA	NA	TRBV28	TRBJ2-6	CASSRQDNSGANVLTF	TGTGCCAGCAGCCGCCAGGACAACTCTGGGGCCAACGTCCTGACTTTC
NA	NA	TRBV25-1	TRBJ1-1	CASSDRGEAFF	TGTGCCAGCAGTGACCGGGGAGAAGCTTTCTTT
once	TRBD1	TRBV28	TRBJ1-1	CASSPEPGQGWAFF	TGTGCCAGCAGTCCCGAACCGGGACAGGGATGGGCTTTCTTT
NA	NA	TRBV30	TRBJ2-7	CAWGLGHAGSEQYF	TGTGCCTGGGGGTTAGGACACGCAGGCTCCGAGCAGTACTTC
NA	TRBD1	TRBV24-1	TRBJ1-2	CATSDATGSNYGYTF	TGTGCCACCAGTGACGCGACAGGGTCTAACTATGGCTACACCTTC
NA	NA	TRBV4-3	TRBJ2-7	CASSQVGQGRQYF	TGCGCCAGCAGCCAAGTGGGGCAGGGACGGCAGTACTTC
few	NA	TRBV5-6	TRBJ1-1	CASSLAALLRREAFF	TGTGCCAGCAGCTTGGCCGCCCTTCTCCGTCGTGAAGCTTTCTTT
once	TRBD1	TRBV7-2	TRBJ1-5	CASSPRTGHQPQHF	TGTGCCAGCAGCCCCAGGACAGGGCACCAGCCCCAGCATTTT
NA	TRBD1	TRBV5-4	TRBJ2-7	CASSHGQALRYEQYF	TGTGCCAGCAGCCACGGACAGGCCCTGAGGTACGAGCAGTACTTC
NA	TRBD1	TRBV28	TRBJ1-2	CASRPTGTGGRNYGYTF	TGTGCCAGCAGACCAACCGGGACAGGGGGCCGGAACTATGGCTACACCTTC
NA	NA	TRBV2	TRBJ1-2	CASSDGQNYGYTF	TGTGCCAGCAGTGATGGTCAGAACTATGGCTACACCTTC
NA	TRBD2	TRBV5-4	TRBJ2-3	CASSLAGGSSTDTQYF	TGTGCCAGCAGCTTAGCGGGGGGGTCTAGCACAGATACGCAGTATTTT
NA	TRBD2	TRBV19	TRBJ2-1	CASRPRTRTPHNEQFF	TGTGCCAGTAGGCCAAGGACTAGAACCCCACACAATGAGCAGTTCTTC
NA	TRBD1	TRBV6-5	TRBJ1-2	CATLIPGQGADGYTF	TGTGCCACACTTATACCGGGACAGGGGGCGGATGGCTACACCTTC
NA	NA	TRBV2	TRBJ1-3	CASSERAGNTIYF	TGTGCCAGCAGTGAGAGGGCTGGAAACACCATATATTTT
few	TRBD2	TRBV7-3	TRBJ2-1	CASSLYPSGDNEQFF	TGTGCCAGCAGCTTATATCCTAGCGGAGACAATGAGCAGTTCTTC
NA	NA	TRBV19	TRBJ1-1	CASKGPRVTEAFF	TGTGCCAGTAAAGGACCCAGGGTCACTGAAGCTTTCTTT
NA	TRBD1	TRBV6-1	TRBJ2-7	CASSEVGQGNYEQYF	TGTGCCAGCAGTGAAGTGGGACAGGGAAACTACGAGCAGTACTTC
NA	NA	TRBV12-3/TRBV12-4	TRBJ1-1	CASSGYGGAFF	TGTGCCAGCAGTGGATACGGGGGAGCTTTCTTT
NA	NA	TRBV11-2	TRBJ1-3	CASSLGVVGNTIYF	TGTGCCAGCAGCTTAGGGGTCGTGGGAAACACCATATATTTT
NA	NA	TRBV28	TRBJ1-2	CASSFGGAYGYTF	TGTGCCAGCAGTTTCGGGGGTGCCTATGGCTACACCTTC
NA	NA	TRBV6-2/TRBV6-3	TRBJ2-3	CASSQTGRPPDTQYF	TGTGCCAGCAGTCAGACGGGCCGACCGCCAGATACGCAGTATTTT
NA	NA	TRBV10-3	TRBJ1-2	CAISNQGNYGYTF	TGTGCCATCAGTAATCAGGGAAACTATGGCTACACCTTC
NA	NA	TRBV4-2	TRBJ2-7	CASSPPLSSASYEQYF	TGTGCCAGCAGCCCCCCCCTGAGTTCCGCCTCCTACGAGCAGTACTTC
NA	NA	TRBV4-3	TRBJ1-4	CASSQLEGPTNEKLFF	TGCGCCAGCAGCCAATTGGAAGGGCCAACTAATGAAAAACTGTTTTTT
NA	NA	TRBV30	TRBJ1-4	CAWRSRDAATNEKLFF	TGTGCCTGGAGGAGTCGGGACGCCGCAACTAATGAAAAACTGTTTTTT
once	NA	TRBV5-1	TRBJ2-5	CASSSTLSSRSGETQYF	TGCGCCAGCAGCTCGACGCTGTCGAGTAGGAGTGGAGAGACCCAGTACTTC
NA	NA	TRBV9	TRBJ2-2	CASSPGLKNTGELFF	TGTGCCAGCAGCCCGGGACTTAAGAACACCGGGGAGCTGTTTTTT
NA	NA	TRBV9	TRBJ1-6	CASSVAPGSGGSSYNSPLHF	TGTGCCAGCAGCGTAGCGCCTGGGAGTGGCGGAAGCTCCTATAATTCACCCCTCCACTTT
NA	NA	TRBV29-1	TRBJ1-5	CSVLTAGGQPQHF	TGCAGCGTCCTGACGGCGGGAGGGCAGCCCCAGCATTTT
NA	TRBD1	TRBV11-3	TRBJ2-1	CASSLGQGKRNEQFF	TGTGCCAGCAGCTTAGGACAGGGGAAAAGAAATGAGCAGTTCTTC
NA	TRBD2	TRBV10-2	TRBJ2-3	CASSKREGADTQYF	TGCGCCAGCAGCAAGCGGGAGGGAGCAGATACGCAGTATTTT
NA	NA	TRBV18	TRBJ1-2	CASSPDRAGYTF	TGTGCCAGCTCTCCTGACAGAGCTGGCTACACCTTC
NA	NA	TRBV4-1	TRBJ2-5	CASSQGGVQETQYF	TGCGCCAGCAGCCAAGGAGGGGTACAAGAGACCCAGTACTTC
NA	NA	TRBV4-3	TRBJ1-2	CASSQSDLYRGYGYTF	TGCGCCAGCAGCCAAAGCGACCTCTACCGGGGCTATGGCTACACCTTC
once	NA	TRBV6-5	TRBJ1-5	CASSRTGPYQPQHF	TGTGCCAGCAGTCGGACGGGACCGTATCAGCCCCAGCATTTT
once	TRBD2	TRBV19	TRBJ2-5	CASSTRTSGQETQYF	TGTGCCAGTAGTACTCGGACTAGCGGACAAGAGACCCAGTACTTC